The 7 T cell receptor beta chains below were found in one sample sequenced in a study of Ad26.COV2.S vaccination and SARS-CoV-2 variants. The repertoire was sequenced with immunoSEQ multiplex PCR; TCRdb's copy has only in-frame clones and lacks some. Of some 350,000 clones in the sample, 90% were seen once. Treatment: roughly 20 received Ad26.COV2.S at low or high dose, single or two shots; roughly 5 received placebo; per-sample allocation not given. Day 63 after the first vaccine or placebo injection was the time point for sampling. Here the sequenced sample was peripheral blood, taken in a trial of Ad26.COV2.S vaccine versus placebo. The receptors here all came from a person aged 18 to 59 who received the Ad26.COV2.S COVID-19 vaccine or a placebo.

This sequence joins TRBV18 and TRBJ2-3, with 7 bases matching TRBD1. Trimming removed 1 base from V and 2 bases from J; junction bases left unmatched: 3. CDR3 length: 15 amino acids. The V gene's germline CDR1 is KGHSH and CDR2 LQKENI. CDR3 protein: CASSPRTGPTDTQYF. In DNA form, the CDR3 reads TGTGCCAGCTCACCACGGACAGGACCCACAGATACGCAGTATTTT.

The rearrangement uses TRBV18 and TRBJ1-6; D is ambiguous. V shed 3 bases and J shed 9 bases, with 12 bases lying between them. The CDR3 sequence is 14 residues long. Germline CDR1 and CDR2: KGHSH and LQKENI. CDR3 nucleotide sequence: TGTGCCAGCTCACCGGTGAGCGGGGTTTCACCCCTCCACTTT. This sequence encodes CASSPVSGVSPLHF.

This chain links TRBV5-6 with TRBJ2-2; either TRBD1 or TRBD2 may fit D (6 bases each). Per the germline V gene, CDR1 is SGHDT and CDR2 is YYEEEE. The CDR3 covers 13 residues. V shed 3 bases and J shed 5 bases, with 8 bases lying between them. This CDR3 is CASSWRGTGELFF. The DNA of the CDR3 is TGTGCCAGCAGCTGGAGGGGGACCGGGGAGCTGTTTTTT. Combining the CDR3 with reference TRBV5-6 and TRBJ2-2 gives the whole variable domain DAGVTQSPTHLIKTRGQQVTLRCSPKSGHDTVSWYQQALGQGPQFIFQYYEEEERQRGNFPDRFSGHQFPNYSSELNVNALLLGDSALYLCASSWRGTGELFFGEGSRLTVL.

J is TRBJ1-1 and V is TRBV5-1; unclear D gene. V was clipped by 0 bases and J by 5 bases, with 11 bases between them. Germline CDR1 and CDR2: SGHRS and YFSETQ. The CDR3 runs to 14 residues. The CDR3 DNA reads TGCGCCAGCAGCTTGGGGGGTACCCTGACTGAAGCTTTCTTT. The encoded protein is CASSLGGTLTEAFF.

This chain joins TRBV24-1 and TRBJ2-1; the D is unclear. From germline, CDR1 is KGHDR and CDR2 SFDVKD. Trimming took 4 bases from V and 6 from J, leaving 9 bases between them. This CDR3 is built from 13 residues. The CDR3 sequence is CATSEDYSNEQFF. CDR3 nucleotide sequence: TGTGCCACCAGTGAAGATTACAGCAATGAGCAGTTCTTC.

The CDR3 is CAWISGGVHGYTF. The DNA for the CDR3 is TGTGCCTGGATTTCGGGGGGCGTACACGGCTACACCTTC. The gene calls are TRBV30 and TRBJ1-2, with a possible D match to TRBD1 (6 bases). The V gene's germline CDR1 is GTSNPN and CDR2 SVGIG (reference sequence). V lost 4 bases and J lost 8, with 17 bases in between. The CDR3 has 13 residues.

Written as DNA, the CDR3 is TGTGCCACCGCAGCCGGTCCTGAAGCTTTCTTT. It yields the protein CATAAGPEAFF. The genes are TRBV3-1 (or the pseudogene TRBV3-2) and TRBJ1-1; no reliable D call. Looked up from germline, CDR1 is LGHDT and CDR2 is YNNKEL (reference sequence). V lost 10 bases, J lost 6 bases, and 12 bases lay in between. This CDR3 spans 11 amino acids.